This record covers a single TCR beta chain. Trimming at V came to 10 bases and at J to 4 bases, leaving 8 bases not matched to a gene. Germline V gene sequence: CDR1 ENHRY, CDR2 SYGVKD. The CDR3 loop spans 13 amino acids. The data derive from a study of technical replicates of blood from several donors. Some clones are missing from TCRdb's copy, which holds only in-frame ones; the method was immunoSEQ multiplex PCR. The sample includes some 75,000 clones, about 96% seen only once; the top ten take under 0.4%. Sequences were obtained from T cells isolated from PBMCs. The source is a human donor in good health. J is TRBJ1-1 and V is TRBV10-3; 8 nucleotides agree with TRBD1. The CDR3 DNA reads as TGTGCCACGACAGGGGAGTATTCCACTGAAGCTTTCTTT. This sequence encodes CATTGEYSTEAFF.